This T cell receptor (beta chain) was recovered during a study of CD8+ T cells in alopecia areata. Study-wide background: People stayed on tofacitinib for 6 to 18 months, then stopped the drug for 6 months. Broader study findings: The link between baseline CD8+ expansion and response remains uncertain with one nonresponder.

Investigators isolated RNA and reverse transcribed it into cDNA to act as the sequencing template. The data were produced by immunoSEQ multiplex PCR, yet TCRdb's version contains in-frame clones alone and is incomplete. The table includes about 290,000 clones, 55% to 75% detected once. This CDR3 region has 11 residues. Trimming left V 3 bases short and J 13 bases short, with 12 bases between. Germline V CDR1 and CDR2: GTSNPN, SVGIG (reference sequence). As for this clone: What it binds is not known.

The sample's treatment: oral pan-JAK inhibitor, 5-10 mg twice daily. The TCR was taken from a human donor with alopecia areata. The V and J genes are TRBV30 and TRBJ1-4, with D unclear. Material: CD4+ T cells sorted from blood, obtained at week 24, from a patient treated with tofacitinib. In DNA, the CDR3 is TGTGCCTGGAGCCCTAACCAGTCACTGTTTTTT. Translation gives CAWSPNQSLFF.